The next 6 T cell receptor beta chains were all read from a single sample in a study of cytomegalovirus exposure and HLA in healthy donors (dated by TCRdb to 2017 to 2019). Library preparation was by the immunoSEQ multiplex PCR assay. For the multiplex PCR, a mixture combining 60 forward primers for TCR Vbeta segments and 13 reverse primers for TCR Jbeta segments was used. What TCRdb holds here is the immuneACCESS table cut down to in-frame rearrangements. Part of the clones is not present; checked against another copy, under half of the missing clones reflect an unresolved V gene, and the others are unexplained. Within this sample are about 190,000 clones, with 65% to 85% of them counted one time only. 0.95% to 1.5% of the sample is in the top ten clones. Sequencing used PBMCs. These receptors were collected from a boy between 2 and 10 years old in good health and CMV-seronegative.

This chain connects TRBV4-3 to TRBJ1-2; 9 bases are a match to TRBD1. V lost 0 bases to trimming and J lost 3 bases; unmatched junction nucleotides: 11. CDR3 length: 18 amino acids. Germline V gene data show CDR1 as LGHNA and CDR2 as YSLEER. The CDR3: CASSQDAGTGTPDYGYTF. As DNA, the CDR3 is TGCGCCAGCAGCCAAGACGCCGGGACAGGGACCCCCGACTATGGCTACACCTTC.

J is TRBJ1-2 and V is TRBV7-2; the D is unclear. The germline gives CDR1 SGHTA, CDR2 FQGNSA. The CDR3 contains 14 residues. V lost 5 bases and J 3 bases, leaving 13 bases between the germline ends. CDR3 in amino acids: CASSNTQIYYGYTF. DNA of the CDR3: TGTGCCAGCAGCAACACCCAGATTTACTATGGCTACACCTTC.

This clone has a single count. The chain is built from TRBV29-1 and TRBJ1-1; D remains unclear. Trimming removed 4 bases at V and 0 bases at J, with 9 bases between. Germline V CDR1 and CDR2: SQVTM, ANQGSEA. CDR3 length equals 13 residues. CDR3 in amino acids: CSVGGVMNTEAFF. CDR3 DNA: TGCAGCGTTGGGGGAGTCATGAACACTGAAGCTTTCTTT.

The V and J genes are TRBV10-2 and TRBJ2-4; 7 bases are shared with TRBD2. Germline loops: CDR1 WSHSY, CDR2 SAAADI. This CDR3 is built from 17 residues. V dropped 0 bases and J dropped 2; count of bases not matched to a gene: 7. Here the CDR3 DNA reads TGCGCCAGCAGTGAGTCGGGGGGGGAATTGTCCAAAAACATTCAGTACTTC. This gives the protein CASSESGGELSKNIQYF.

This clone was seen only a few times. The rearrangement links TRBV5-1 to TRBJ2-7; 8 positions match TRBD2. Germline loops: CDR1 SGHRS, CDR2 YFSETQ. The V gene end was trimmed by 2 bases and the J gene end by 3 bases; junction bases not matched to a gene: 7. The CDR3 covers 15 residues. CDR3 coding DNA: TGCGCCAGCAGCTTTTTTGAGCGGGGGAGCTACGAGCAGTACTTC. Amino acids: CASSFFERGSYEQYF.

V gene TRBV28 combines with J gene TRBJ1-2; 7 bases are shared with TRBD1. V lost 6 bases and J lost 0; bases outside the gene matches: 13. CDR1 and CDR2 from the germline V gene are MDHEN and SYDVKM. The CDR3 is 17 amino acids. CDR3: CASRTGMATGPNYGYTF. The CDR3 DNA reads as TGTGCCAGCAGAACAGGAATGGCGACAGGGCCTAACTATGGCTACACCTTC.